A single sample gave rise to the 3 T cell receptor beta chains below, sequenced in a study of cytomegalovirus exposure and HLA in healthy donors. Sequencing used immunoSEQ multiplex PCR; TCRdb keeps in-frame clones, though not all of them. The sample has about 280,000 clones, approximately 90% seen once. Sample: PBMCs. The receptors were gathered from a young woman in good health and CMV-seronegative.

The CDR3 DNA reads TGTGCCAGCACGTTCCAACAGGAGCCAGTTCGAGTTAACTATGGCTACACCTTC. Amino acid sequence: CASTFQQEPVRVNYGYTF. V and J are TRBV28 and TRBJ1-2, with D perhaps matching TRBD1 (5 bases). V lost 7 bases and J 1 base, leaving 25 bases between the germline ends. Germline loops: CDR1 MDHEN, CDR2 SYDVKM. This CDR3 has 18 residues.

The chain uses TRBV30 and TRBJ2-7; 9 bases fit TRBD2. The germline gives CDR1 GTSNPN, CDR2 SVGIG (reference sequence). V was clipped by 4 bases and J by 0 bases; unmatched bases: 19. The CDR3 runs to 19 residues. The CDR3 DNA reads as TGTGCCTGGACCGGCGGGAGGGCCTTCGGGGCCCACAGCTCCTACGAGCAGTACTTC. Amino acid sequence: CAWTGGRAFGAHSSYEQYF.

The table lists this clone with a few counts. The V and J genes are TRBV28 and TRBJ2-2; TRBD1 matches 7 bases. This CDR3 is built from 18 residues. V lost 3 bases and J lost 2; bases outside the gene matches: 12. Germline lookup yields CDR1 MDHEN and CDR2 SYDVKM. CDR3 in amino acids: CASSFPPRQGPNTGELFF. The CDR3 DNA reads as TGTGCCAGCAGTTTCCCCCCGAGACAGGGCCCTAACACCGGGGAGCTGTTTTTT. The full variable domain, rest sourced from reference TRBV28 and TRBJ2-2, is DVKVTQSSRYLVKRTGEKVFLECVQDMDHENMFWYRQDPGLGLRLIYFSYDVKMKEKGDIPEGYSVSREKKERFSLILESASTNQTSMYLCASSFPPRQGPNTGELFFGEGSRLTVL.